A selection of T cell receptor beta chains follows, all from one sample in a study of regulatory T cells in long-lasting Graves disease. Via MiXCR, TCRdb re-called the multiplex PCR reads, giving one row per CDR3 protein. Here the sample spans a few hundred thousand distinct CDR3 sequences, 13% being singletons. The data were also submitted as part of a second study, on T cells in Graves' hyperthyroidism and ophthalmopathy.

Sequenced material: peripheral blood mononuclear cells (PBMCs), taken at new diagnosis, from a patient treated with antithyroid drugs. The receptors originated from a man younger than 40 with Graves disease. Each CDR3 is given with its conserved first and last residue. Fields, in order: clone size, D gene, V gene, J gene, CDR3 protein, CDR3 DNA. The D gene is left open where the match is weak. Rows give clone size only sometimes, using once, few, many, or a class for an expanded clone.

many	.	TRBV7-3	TRBJ2-1	CASSSLLVDEQFF	TGTGCCAGCAGCTCTCTCCTCGTCGATGAGCAGTTCTTC
many	.	TRBV19	TRBJ1-4	CASTPSLEEKLFF	TGTGCCAGTACTCCCAGCTTGGAAGAAAAACTGTTTTTT
many	.	TRBV6-1	TRBJ1-4	CASSRRVSVATNEKLFF	TGTGCCAGCAGTCGCCGGGTCTCAGTTGCAACTAATGAAAAACTGTTTTTT
many	TRBD2	TRBV6-1	TRBJ2-3	CASSETSGRGSDTQYF	TGTGCCAGCAGTGAGACTAGCGGGAGAGGGTCAGATACGCAGTATTTT
many	.	TRBV10-1	TRBJ2-7	CASSPERWYEQYF	TGCGCCAGCAGTCCGGAGAGGTGGTACGAGCAGTACTTC
.	.	TRBV6-1	TRBJ1-1	CASSEQGYTEAFF	TGTGCCAGCAGTGAACAGGGTTACACTGAAGCTTTCTTT
many	.	TRBV29-1	TRBJ1-1	CSVQVSTAFF	TGCAGCGTCCAAGTTTCGACAGCTTTCTTT
few	.	TRBV20-1	TRBJ1-3	CSARDSGARTIYF	TGCAGTGCTAGAGATTCAGGGGCAAGAACCATATATTTT
many	.	TRBV2	TRBJ2-3	CASRDLADTQYF	TGTGCCAGCAGGGACCTAGCAGATACGCAGTATTTT
.	.	TRBV18	TRBJ1-2	CASSVTSDGYTF	TGTGCCAGCTCCGTGACAAGTGATGGCTACACCTTC
few	TRBD2	TRBV11-3	TRBJ2-1	CAGSSTGLAGANEQFF	TGTGCCGGCAGCTCAACAGGACTAGCGGGAGCTAATGAGCAGTTCTTC
.	.	TRBV5-1	TRBJ2-7	CASRTYSYEQYF	TGCGCCAGCAGGACCTACTCCTACGAGCAGTACTTC
.	TRBD2	TRBV12-3/TRBV12-4	TRBJ2-5	CASSKPGLAGSQETQYF	TGTGCCAGCAGCAAACCGGGACTAGCGGGCTCTCAAGAGACCCAGTACTTC
few	.	TRBV4-1	TRBJ2-7	CASSHGVLSSYEQYF	TGCGCCAGCAGCCATGGGGTCCTGAGCTCCTACGAGCAGTACTTC
many	.	TRBV4-1	TRBJ1-5	CASSQTTNQPQHF	TGCGCCAGCAGCCAAACTACGAATCAGCCCCAGCATTTT
many	TRBD2	TRBV7-9	TRBJ2-7	CASSLDLAGDYEQYF	TGTGCCAGCAGCTTAGATCTAGCGGGAGACTACGAGCAGTACTTC
many	TRBD1	TRBV5-1	TRBJ1-5	CASSLQGSSNQPQHF	TGTGCCAGCAGCTTACAGGGGAGCAGCAATCAGCCCCAGCATTTT
many	.	TRBV5-1	TRBJ2-1	CASSPPRSGEDEQFF	TGCGCCAGCAGCCCGCCTCGGTCAGGGGAGGATGAGCAGTTCTTC
many	.	TRBV28	TRBJ2-7	CASRTTTGSRGSYEQYF	TGTGCCAGCAGGACCACCACAGGGAGTCGGGGTAGCTACGAGCAGTACTTC
many	TRBD2	TRBV27	TRBJ2-1	CASRPGTSLYNEQFF	TGTGCCAGCCGCCCCGGGACTAGCCTTTACAATGAGCAGTTCTTC
many	.	TRBV28	TRBJ1-5	CASSLWPQPQHF	TGTGCCAGCAGTTTATGGCCTCAGCCCCAGCATTTT
many	.	TRBV7-2	TRBJ2-3	CASSPLRGSADTQYF	TGTGCCAGCAGCCCACTCAGGGGCTCGGCAGATACGCAGTATTTT
.	TRBD2	TRBV19	TRBJ2-3	CASMGSGRLTDTQYF	TGTGCCAGTATGGGTAGCGGGAGGCTCACAGATACGCAGTATTTT
.	TRBD1	TRBV30	TRBJ1-6	CALHRGANSPLHF	TGTGCCTTACACAGGGGTGCTAATTCACCCCTCCACTTT
many	TRBD1	TRBV19	TRBJ1-1	CASSRTGSTEAFF	TGTGCCAGTAGTAGGACAGGGAGCACTGAAGCTTTCTTT
many	.	TRBV28	TRBJ1-4	CASSLLPNPNEKLFF	TGTGCCAGCAGTTTATTGCCAAACCCCAATGAAAAACTGTTTTTT
many	TRBD2	TRBV24-1	TRBJ2-3	CATSGTSAIEGDTQYF	TGTGCCACCAGTGGGACTAGCGCTATCGAGGGAGATACGCAGTATTTT
once	TRBD2	TRBV7-9	TRBJ2-1	CASSSGGPRSYNEQFF	TGTGCCAGCAGCTCGGGAGGGCCGAGGTCCTACAATGAGCAGTTCTTC
many	.	TRBV20-1	TRBJ1-6	CSASLGQGIYNSPLHF	TGCAGTGCTAGCCTGGGGCAGGGAATATATAATTCACCCCTCCACTTT
many	.	TRBV20-1	TRBJ2-1	CSAGATSSYNEQFF	TGCAGTGCTGGAGCGACTAGCTCCTACAATGAGCAGTTCTTC
.	.	TRBV30	TRBJ2-4	CAWSVGGIQVVQYF	TGTGCCTGGAGTGTAGGAGGTATCCAGGTCGTTCAGTACTTC
many	.	TRBV27	TRBJ1-5	CASRPGQPRGYSNQPQHF	TGTGCCAGCAGACCGGGACAACCGAGGGGTTATAGCAATCAGCCCCAGCATTTT
.	.	TRBV2	TRBJ2-5	CASSEAPETQYF	TGTGCCAGCAGTGAAGCGCCGGAGACCCAGTACTTC
.	.	TRBV20-1	TRBJ2-2	CSASRTDILF	TGCAGTGCTAGCCGAACCGACATCCTTTTT
.	.	TRBV20-1	TRBJ2-1	CSVSLFDYNGQFF	TGCAGTGTTTCTCTATTTGACTACAATGGGCAGTTCTTC
.	.	TRBV12-3/TRBV12-4	TRBJ1-5	CASSFRTQTDTQHF	TGTGCCAGCAGTTTCAGGACCCAAACAGATACACAGCATTTT
many	.	TRBV12-3/TRBV12-4	TRBJ1-4	CASNPDGFNEKLFF	TGTGCCAGCAACCCCGACGGGTTCAACGAAAAACTGTTTTTT
many	.	TRBV7-8	TRBJ2-5	CASKRDPRETQYF	TGTGCCAGCAAGAGGGACCCGAGGGAGACCCAGTACTTC
few	.	TRBV27	TRBJ2-1	CASSLGGGHNEQFF	TGTGCCAGCAGTTTAGGTGGGGGCCACAATGAGCAGTTCTTC
few	TRBD2	TRBV29-1	TRBJ2-1	CSVSSGRAYNEQFF	TGCAGCGTATCTAGCGGGAGGGCCTACAATGAGCAGTTCTTC
.	.	TRBV20-1	TRBJ2-3	CSARRGPGADTQYF	TGCAGTGCTAGAAGAGGCCCCGGAGCAGATACGCAGTATTTT
few	.	TRBV30	TRBJ2-2	CAWTVQGGGIGELFF	TGTGCCTGGACTGTACAGGGTGGGGGAATCGGGGAGCTGTTTTTT
many	TRBD2	TRBV12-3/TRBV12-4	TRBJ2-1	CASSWVPHGTNYNEQFF	TGTGCCAGCAGTTGGGTCCCTCACGGGACTAACTACAATGAGCAGTTCTTC
.	TRBD1	TRBV6-1	TRBJ2-6	CASRTGFAGANVLTF	TGTGCCAGCAGGACAGGGTTTGCTGGGGCCAACGTCCTGACTTTC
many	TRBD2	TRBV12-3/TRBV12-4	TRBJ2-3	CASSGTIGTQYF	TGTGCCAGCAGTGGGACTATTGGTACGCAGTATTTT
.	TRBD1	TRBV19	TRBJ2-1	CASTLSPQGGFEQFF	TGTGCCAGTACCCTATCGCCACAGGGGGGCTTTGAGCAGTTCTTC
many	.	TRBV27	TRBJ2-7	CASSSLSGSYEQYF	TGTGCCAGCAGTTCGTTGAGTGGCTCCTACGAGCAGTACTTC
many	TRBD2	TRBV3-1	TRBJ2-5	CASSQETSGGLETQYF	TGTGCCAGCAGCCAAGAAACCTCGGGAGGGTTGGAGACCCAGTACTTC
many	.	TRBV6-1	TRBJ1-5	CASSEQQRLSNQPQHF	TGTGCCAGCAGTGAACAACAGAGACTGAGCAATCAGCCCCAGCATTTT
.	.	TRBV10-1	TRBJ2-3	CASSETDPGITDTQYF	TGCGCCAGCAGTGAGACGGATCCAGGGATCACAGATACGCAGTATTTT
many	.	TRBV10-3	TRBJ1-1	CAISEFLNTEAFF	TGTGCCATCAGTGAATTCTTAAACACTGAAGCTTTCTTT
many	.	TRBV27	TRBJ1-5	CASSNGGVIGQPQHF	TGTGCCAGCAGCAATGGCGGCGTCATAGGGCAGCCCCAGCATTTT